Shown below are 22 T cell receptor beta chains from a single sample sequenced in a study of blood T cell repertoires in COVID-19. The data were produced by immunoSEQ multiplex PCR, yet TCRdb's version contains in-frame clones alone and is incomplete. The repertoire holds some 270,000 clones, with around 88% as singletons. Material: peripheral blood. The receptors stem from a man in his thirties or forties with acute or convalescent COVID-19.

This chain joins TRBV5-1 and TRBJ2-1; the match to TRBD2 covers 10 bases. Germline CDR1 reads SGHRS; CDR2 reads YFSETQ. This CDR3 is 15 amino acids long. V gave up 0 bases and J gave up 6 bases; unmatched junction bases: 3. The CDR3 DNA reads TGCGCCAGCAGCTTGGGGAGCGGGAGGGCCAATGAGCAGTTCTTC. This translates into CASSLGSGRANEQFF.

This rearrangement joins TRBV4-2 to TRBJ1-3, with TRBD1 matching over 8 bases. The CDR3 length is 20 residues. CDR1 is LGHNA, CDR2 YNFKEQ, per germline. The J segment lost 0 bases and the V segment lost 4 bases, leaving 17 bases of the junction unmatched. The CDR3 bases are TGTGCCAGCAGCCTTCTAGTTCCTAATCCGGGACAGGACTCTGGAAACACCATATATTTT. Translating it yields CASSLLVPNPGQDSGNTIYF.

The rearrangement uses TRBV30 and TRBJ1-5, with D possibly being TRBD1 (6 bases). Germline V gene data show CDR1 as GTSNPN and CDR2 as SVGIG (reference sequence). The V gene lost 6 bases and the J gene lost 7 bases, with 19 bases spanning the gap. This CDR3 spans 14 amino acids. DNA of the CDR3: TGTGCCTGCAGGACTCAGGGGACGCGGCAGCCCCAGCATTTT. It translates to CACRTQGTRQPQHF.

The chain recombines TRBV7-2 with TRBJ2-2, with 7 bases aligning to TRBD2. J was trimmed by 6 bases and V by 4 bases; bases with no gene match: 11. Looked up from germline, CDR1 is SGHTA and CDR2 is FQGNSA. The CDR3 has 16 residues. The CDR3 nucleotides are TGTGCCAGCAGCTCCCTTAGAGGGAGGGTATCCGGGGAGCTGTTTTTT. It specifies CASSSLRGRVSGELFF.

V gene TRBV7-3 combines with J gene TRBJ2-1; 7 nucleotides agree with TRBD1. CDR1 and CDR2 (germline): SGHTA, FQGTGA. This CDR3 has 13 amino acids. V was clipped by 4 bases and J by 4 bases; unmatched bases: 1. This chain's CDR3 is CASSYRGYNEQFF. The CDR3 nucleotides are TGTGCCAGCAGCTACAGGGGTTACAATGAGCAGTTCTTC. The full variable domain, its missing parts supplied by reference TRBV7-3 and TRBJ2-1, is GAGVSQTPSNKVTEKGKYVELRCDPISGHTALYWYRQSLGQGPEFLIYFQGTGAADDSGLPNDRFFAVRPEGSVSTLKIQRTERGDSAVYLCASSYRGYNEQFFGPGTRLTVL.

This chain joins TRBV3-1 (or the pseudogene TRBV3-2) and TRBJ1-4; 7 bases are a match to TRBD1. The trim removed 3 bases at V and 7 bases at J, leaving 5 bases unmatched. The CDR3 length is 14 residues. Looked up from germline, CDR1 is LGHDT and CDR2 is YNNKEL (reference sequence). CDR3 sequence (DNA): TGTGCCAGCAGCCATCGATCAGGGGGTGAAAAACTGTTTTTT. This gives the protein CASSHRSGGEKLFF.

This clone was seen once. This chain connects TRBV9 to TRBJ1-2; the D is unclear. The V end was cut by 4 bases, the J end by 8 bases, with 12 bases between. Germline-derived CDR1 and CDR2 are SGDLS and YYNGEE. The CDR3 extends over 12 amino acids. The CDR3 DNA reads as TGTGCCAGCAGCCCAAGAGGCGACGGCTACACCTTC. Amino acids: CASSPRGDGYTF. The whole variable domain, remainder taken from reference TRBV9 and TRBJ1-2, is DSGVTQTPKHLITATGQRVTLRCSPRSGDLSVYWYQQSLDQGLQFLIQYYNGEERAKGNILERFSAQQFPDLHSELNLSSLELGDSALYFCASSPRGDGYTFGSGTRLTVV.

This chain connects TRBV10-1 to TRBJ1-5; TRBD1 aligns across 7 bases. The V gene's germline CDR1 is WNHNN and CDR2 SYGVQD (reference sequence). The CDR3 has 14 amino acids. V dropped 9 bases and J dropped 9; count of bases not matched to a gene: 14. CDR3: CASHDRVSFRPQHF. The CDR3 DNA sequence: TGCGCCAGTCATGACAGGGTCTCCTTTCGGCCCCAGCATTTT.

This clone was recorded only once. CDR3 sequence (DNA): TGTGCCAGCAGCTTCGGACACCCCAACACTGAAGCTTTCTTT. Its translation is CASSFGHPNTEAFF. The rearrangement uses TRBV7-9 and TRBJ1-1, with D tentatively TRBD1 (5 bases). The CDR3 is made up of 14 amino acids. Trimming stripped 3 bases from V and 2 bases from J, with 10 bases between. Germline V lookup: CDR1 SEHNR, CDR2 FQNEAQ (reference sequence). Using reference TRBV7-9 and TRBJ1-1 for the parts outside the CDR3, the full variable domain is DTGVSQNPRHKITKRGQNVTFRCDPISEHNRLYWYRQTLGQGPEFLTYFQNEAQLEKSRLLSDRFSAERPKGSFSTLEIQRTEQGDSAMYLCASSFGHPNTEAFFGQGTRLTVV.

This chain connects TRBV7-9 to TRBJ1-5; 9 positions agree with TRBD1. Germline V CDR1 and CDR2: SEHNR, FQNEAQ (reference sequence). With 9 bases clipped from V and 1 base from J, the junction kept 1 base outside the gene matches. The CDR3 runs to 13 residues. As DNA, the CDR3 is TGTGCCAGTGGACAGGGGAGCAATCAGCCCCAGCATTTT. Protein sequence: CASGQGSNQPQHF.

The V gene is TRBV29-1, the J gene TRBJ2-2, with 7 bases identical to TRBD2. From germline, CDR1 is SQVTM and CDR2 ANQGSEA. The V and J ends lost 6 bases and 4 bases, in that order; junction bases with no gene match: 5. This CDR3 has 13 amino acids. The CDR3 reads CSVGGRATGELFF. The CDR3 nucleotides read TGCAGCGTCGGGGGGAGGGCCACCGGGGAGCTGTTTTTT.

This clone came up once. The chain is built from TRBV30 and TRBJ1-2; D might be TRBD1 (6 bases). CDR1 is GTSNPN, CDR2 SVGIG, per germline (reference sequence). The CDR3 sequence is 14 residues long. The germline V and J ends were trimmed by 4 bases and 1 base, with 13 bases remaining between them. Here the CDR3 reads CAWIRGAYNYGYTF. The DNA of the CDR3 is TGTGCCTGGATTCGGGGGGCCTATAACTATGGCTACACCTTC.

The chain joins TRBV27 to TRBJ1-2; perhaps TRBD1 as D (6 bases). The CDR3 contains 14 residues. Trimming stripped 4 bases from V and 6 bases from J, with 15 bases between. Germline loops: CDR1 MNHEY, CDR2 SMNVEV (reference sequence). CDR3 sequence: CASSSSPGTNGYTF. CDR3 bases: TGTGCCAGCAGTTCCTCCCCAGGGACAAATGGCTACACCTTC.

The gene calls are TRBV15 and TRBJ1-4, with 8 bases fitting TRBD1. The CDR3 length is 16 residues. V lost 0 bases, J lost 5 bases, and 5 bases stayed unmatched. Germline V gene sequence: CDR1 LNHNV, CDR2 YYDKDF (reference sequence). The CDR3 loop is CATSRELRDRNEKLFF. Here the CDR3 DNA reads TGTGCCACCAGCAGAGAGCTCCGGGACAGGAATGAAAAACTGTTTTTT. Looking up the rest from reference TRBV15 and TRBJ1-4 gives the full variable domain: DAMVIQNPRYQVTQFGKPVTLSCSQTLNHNVMYWYQQKSSQAPKLLFHYYDKDFNNEADTPDNFQSRRPNTSFCFLDIRSPGLGDTAMYLCATSRELRDRNEKLFFGSGTQLSVL.

The chain is built from TRBV11-2 and TRBJ2-3; weak D call: TRBD1 (6 bases). From germline, CDR1 is SGHAT and CDR2 FQNNGV. V was cut by 1 base and J by 6 bases, with 8 bases left in between. The length of the CDR3 is 13 residues. The CDR3 sequence is CASSLGQGDTQYF. Here the CDR3 DNA reads TGTGCCAGCAGCTTAGGTCAGGGGGATACGCAGTATTTT.

The V gene is TRBV18, the J gene TRBJ1-4; 7 positions agree with TRBD1. The CDR3 spans 13 residues. Trimming removed 5 bases from V and 8 bases from J; junction bases left unmatched: 5. CDR1 KGHSH and CDR2 LQKENI come from the germline V gene. CDR3 nucleotide sequence: TGTGCCAGCTCATACCAGGACAGGGAAAAACTGTTTTTT. Protein sequence: CASSYQDREKLFF.

Note on this clone: An end of the junction differs from the germline gene, which may be a read error. The chain combines TRBV5-1 with TRBJ2-2; D is possibly TRBD1 (6 bases). This CDR3 region has 14 residues. Germline V gene lookup returns CDR1 SGHRS and CDR2 YFSETQ. The CDR3 DNA follows: TGCGCCAGCAGGTTGGGACAGAACACCGGGGAGCTGTTTTTT. This gives the protein CASRLGQNTGELFF.

The chain couples TRBV7-2 to TRBJ2-2, with D perhaps TRBD2 (5 bases). The germline V gene has CDR1 SGHTA and CDR2 FQGNSA. The V end was cut by 1 base, the J end by 7 bases, with 16 bases between. CDR3 length: 16 residues. CDR3 sequence: CASSLVLPGYGGELFF. CDR3 coding DNA: TGTGCCAGCAGCTTAGTCCTCCCGGGGTATGGCGGGGAGCTGTTTTTT.

The rearrangement joins TRBV12-5 to TRBJ2-7; TRBD1 matches 7 bases. CDR1 is LGHNT, CDR2 FRNRAP, per germline. The CDR3 length is 14 residues. Trimming at V came to 1 base and at J to 3 bases, leaving 3 bases not matched to a gene. The CDR3 sequence is CASGLGQGSYEQYF. The CDR3 DNA is TGTGCTAGTGGTTTGGGACAGGGTAGCTACGAGCAGTACTTC. Together with reference TRBV12-5 and TRBJ2-7, the CDR3 gives the full variable domain: DARVTQTPRHKVTEMGQEVTMRCQPILGHNTVFWYRQTMMQGLELLAYFRNRAPLDDSGMPKDRFSAEMPDATLATLKIQPSEPRDSAVYFCASGLGQGSYEQYFGPGTRLTVT.

This chain joins TRBV18 and TRBJ2-7, with D tentatively TRBD2 (6 bases). The CDR3 sequence is 15 residues long. V was pared by 3 bases and J by 3 bases, with 15 bases between. CDR1 KGHSH and CDR2 LQKENI come from the germline V gene. The CDR3 sequence: CASSPTWQGGYEQYF. The CDR3 region has the DNA TGTGCCAGCTCACCCACCTGGCAGGGAGGCTACGAGCAGTACTTC. The full variable domain, rest sourced from reference TRBV18 and TRBJ2-7, is NAGVMQNPRHLVRRRGQEARLRCSPMKGHSHVYWYRQLPEEGLKFMVYLQKENIIDESGMPKERFSAEFPKEGPSILRIQQVVRGDSAAYFCASSPTWQGGYEQYFGPGTRLTVT.

V gene TRBV6-5 combines with J gene TRBJ1-2, with 7 nucleotides matching TRBD1. Germline CDR1 reads MNHEY; CDR2 reads SVGAGI. The V gene end was trimmed by 5 bases and the J gene end by 4 bases; junction bases not matched to a gene: 4. The length of the CDR3 is 13 residues. The CDR3 loop reads CASSPGQLYGYTF. CDR3 in DNA: TGTGCCAGCAGTCCGGGACAGCTCTATGGCTACACCTTC.

The J gene is TRBJ1-1, the V gene TRBV7-9, with a possible D match to TRBD1 (6 bases). Trimming cost V 4 bases and J 6 bases, with 12 bases left between them. Germline V gives CDR1 SEHNR, CDR2 FQNEAQ (reference sequence). The CDR3 is made up of 13 amino acids. CDR3 sequence (DNA): TGTGCCAGCAGCTCTTCAGGGGACGCTGAAGCTTTCTTT. This translates into CASSSSGDAEAFF. Full variable domain (rest looked up from reference TRBV7-9 and TRBJ1-1): DTGVSQNPRHKITKRGQNVTFRCDPISEHNRLYWYRQTLGQGPEFLTYFQNEAQLEKSRLLSDRFSAERPKGSFSTLEIQRTEQGDSAMYLCASSSSGDAEAFFGQGTRLTVV.